Below, 8 T cell receptor beta chains from the same sample are listed, as sequenced in a study of blood T cell repertoires in COVID-19. The data were produced by immunoSEQ multiplex PCR, yet TCRdb's version contains in-frame clones alone and is incomplete. This sample has over 70,000 clones; about three quarters occur once, and the top ten carry around 49%. Sequencing was performed on peripheral blood. The receptors were gathered from a human donor in a cohort sampled during active COVID-19.

The chain is built from TRBV12-3 or TRBV12-4 and TRBJ2-2, with 7 bases lining up with TRBD1. The CDR3 contains 13 residues. With V trimmed by 6 bases and J by 6 bases, 4 bases remained unmatched. In DNA form, the CDR3 reads TGTGCCAGCAGCGAGACAGGGCCCGGGGAGCTGTTTTTT. Translation gives CASSETGPGELFF.

This chain joins TRBV27 and TRBJ2-1, with TRBD2 matching 11 bases. Losses at the gene ends were 4 bases for V and 5 bases for J; bases not matched to a gene: 1. CDR3 size: 14 residues. Germline CDR1 and CDR2: MNHEY and SMNVEV (reference sequence). CDR3 protein: CASSSGLADNEQFF. The CDR3 DNA reads TGTGCCAGCAGTTCGGGACTAGCGGACAATGAGCAGTTCTTC.

This chain links TRBV2 with TRBJ2-2; D uncertain. With 3 bases removed from V and 5 bases from J, the gap between germline ends came to 13 bases. CDR1 and CDR2 (germline): SNHLY, FYNNEI. The CDR3 is 15 amino acids. This chain's CDR3 is CASSESLQATGELFF. DNA of the CDR3: TGTGCCAGCAGTGAGTCGCTCCAGGCGACCGGGGAGCTGTTTTTT.

This clone was detected once. V is TRBV7-2 and J is TRBJ2-7; 12 bases are shared with TRBD2. CDR3 length: 16 amino acids. Germline CDR1 is SGHTA and CDR2 is FQGNSA. J gave up 3 bases and V 2 bases, and 5 bases lay outside the gene matches. Here the CDR3 reads CASSLRLAGDRYEQYF. CDR3 nucleotide sequence: TGTGCCAGCAGCTTAAGACTAGCGGGGGACCGCTACGAGCAGTACTTC.

The count of this clone is one. This chain uses TRBV4-3 with TRBJ2-7; a possible D gene is TRBD1 (5 bases). V was trimmed by 0 bases and J by 0 bases, leaving 9 bases between them. Germline assignment: CDR1 LGHNA and CDR2 YSLEER. This CDR3 has 15 residues. The CDR3 loop is CASSQELTDSYEQYF. Written as DNA, the CDR3 is TGCGCCAGCAGCCAAGAGCTGACAGACTCCTACGAGCAGTACTTC.

This rearrangement joins TRBV19 to TRBJ2-7; weak D call: TRBD2 (6 bases). Trimming removed 5 bases at V and 5 bases at J, with 16 bases between. In germline, CDR1 is LNHDA, CDR2 SQIVND (reference sequence). The CDR3 has 14 amino acids. The CDR3 DNA follows: TGTGCCAGTAGTCCCAGGACTACTGAGAACGAGCAGTACTTC. Its protein is CASSPRTTENEQYF.

This sequence joins TRBV7-8 and TRBJ2-7; 8 bases are a match to TRBD2. Germline CDR1 reads SGHVS; CDR2 reads FQNEAQ. V lost 3 bases and J lost 6; bases outside the gene matches: 10. This CDR3 is 15 amino acids long. The CDR3: CASSFRPGLVVEQYF. The CDR3 bases are TGTGCCAGCAGCTTTCGTCCGGGACTAGTTGTCGAGCAGTACTTC.

The chain couples TRBV28 to TRBJ1-5; TRBD1 might be the D (5 bases). The V end was cut by 3 bases, the J end by 3 bases, with 12 bases between. This CDR3 is built from 15 residues. CDR1 MDHEN and CDR2 SYDVKM come from the germline V gene. CDR3 bases: TGTGCCAGCAGTTTTGCAGGGCGGAACAATCAGCCCCAGCATTTT. Translating it yields CASSFAGRNNQPQHF.